Sequencing of this TCR beta chain was carried out in a study of T cells in Graves' hyperthyroidism and ophthalmopathy. V was pared by 5 bases and J by 1 base, with 16 bases between. The length of the CDR3 is 16 residues. Per the germline V gene, CDR1 is SGHNT and CDR2 is YYREEE (reference sequence). TCR beta CDR3 regions were amplified from RNA. HTBI primers were used for first-round RT-PCR of the TCR CDR3. Using its own MiXCR run on the multiplex PCR reads, TCRdb lists one record per CDR3 protein. The sample records about 530,000 distinct CDR3 sequences, approximately 17% being singletons. V and J are TRBV5-4 and TRBJ2-1, with D possibly matching TRBD2 (5 bases). What was sequenced was blood. The receptor's source is a young woman with Graves' ophthalmopathy. In DNA, the CDR3 is TGTGCCAGCAGTTCCGGCGACTACTTGTCCTACAATGAGCAGTTCTTC. As protein: CASSSGDYLSYNEQFF.